This T cell receptor beta chain was recorded in a study of blood T cells in healthy people across ages. With a J-beta primer mix and a sample-barcoded 5' primer, a second PCR ran 7 to 11 cycles. Each cDNA molecule, via a template-switch adaptor with 12 random nucleotides, was tagged. MiXCR was run by TCRdb on the 5' RACE reads, yielding one entry per CDR3 protein. The profile shows about 570,000 distinct CDR3 sequences, about 25% of them singletons. CDR3 length equals 11 residues. Deletions cut 3 bases from V and 9 bases from J, with 6 bases between. Germline values: CDR1 MNHEY, CDR2 SVGEGT. Healthy Russian Caucasian donors spanned ages about 6 to 100 years.

The clonotype comes from a woman between 70 and 85 years old in good health. The chain joins TRBV6-2 or TRBV6-3 to TRBJ2-1; D is undetermined. Sequencing used blood. CDR3 sequence reads: CASSYHREQFF. CDR3 in DNA: TGTGCCAGCAGTTATCACCGTGAGCAGTTCTTC.